Listed below are T cell receptor beta chains from one sample, sequenced in a study of cytotoxic CD8 clonotypes in ibrutinib-treated CLL. Produced via immunoSEQ multiplex PCR; TCRdb's table is partial and in-frame only. In the table there are some 80,000 clones, roughly three quarters of which are singletons. The sample here was PBMCs, taken after 12 months of ibrutinib treatment. The receptors shown here come from a human donor with chronic lymphocytic leukemia. Both conserved end residues are part of each CDR3. A D gene is named only where the DNA matches it firmly. Only part of the rows carry a size: once, few, many, or a class if the clone is expanded.

.	13	TRBV7-6	.	TRBJ2-2	TGTGCCGCAGTAAGGGGAGAGACCGGGGAGCTGTTTTTT	CAAVRGETGELFF
.	15	TRBV7-6	.	TRBJ2-4	TGTGCCAGCAGCTCCCGGACTCACGACCGCGACATTCAGTACTTC	CASSSRTHDRDIQYF
.	17	TRBV9	.	TRBJ2-1	TGTGCCAGCAGCGTAGCAGGGGGGACTGGCGCCTACAATGAGCAGTTCTTC	CASSVAGGTGAYNEQFF
.	16	TRBV6-6	.	TRBJ2-3	TGTGCCAGCAGTTACCAGTTCGGGGGCGGTTCAGATACGCAGTATTTT	CASSYQFGGGSDTQYF
.	16	TRBV9	.	TRBJ2-5	TGTGCCAGCAGCGTAGGACGGACTCCCGGGGTTGAGACCCAGTACTTC	CASSVGRTPGVETQYF
.	14	TRBV15	.	TRBJ2-1	TGTGCCACCAGCAGAGACCTGGGAGCTGGGGAGCAGTTCTTC	CATSRDLGAGEQFF
.	17	TRBV7-8	TRBD2	TRBJ2-5	TGTGCCAGCAGCACCTACCGGGTAGCGGGGGGCCGGGAGACCCAGTACTTC	CASSTYRVAGGRETQYF
.	14	TRBV27	.	TRBJ2-7	TGTGCCAGCAGCGGGACCTTGGGGTTTGGGGAGCAGTACTTC	CASSGTLGFGEQYF
few	15	TRBV6-5	.	TRBJ1-1	TGTGCCAGCCGACCTTCCCCCGGGACGGCGGGTGAAGCTTTCTTT	CASRPSPGTAGEAFF
once	13	TRBV2	.	TRBJ2-7	TGTGCCAGCAGTGTTGCCGGGTCTTACGAGCAGTACTTC	CASSVAGSYEQYF
.	15	TRBV6-5	.	TRBJ1-5	TGTGCCAACCTCCATGGGGGGGGGCAGAATCAGCCCCAGCATTTT	CANLHGGGQNQPQHF
few	13	TRBV5-1	.	TRBJ1-1	TGCGCCAGCAGCCCCTTCATGAACACTGAAGCTTTCTTT	CASSPFMNTEAFF
few	15	TRBV7-3	.	TRBJ2-3	TGTGCCAGCAGCCCCCGACCTACCCCGGGAGATACGCAGTATTTT	CASSPRPTPGDTQYF
few	15	TRBV9	.	TRBJ1-1	TGTGCCAGCAGCGTAGGAGCAGGTGTGAACACTGAAGCTTTCTTT	CASSVGAGVNTEAFF
.	13	TRBV7-2	.	TRBJ2-2	TGTGCCAGCAGCCCCCGCCACGCCGGGGAGCTGTTTTTT	CASSPRHAGELFF
.	14	TRBV28	.	TRBJ1-5	TGTGCCAGCACCCAAGGCGGGGGCGATCAGCCCCAGCATTTT	CASTQGGGDQPQHF
.	18	TRBV27	.	TRBJ2-2	TGTGCCAGCACCCCAGTCAGTAGCGTTCGAACCGGGACCGGGGAGCTGTTTTTT	CASTPVSSVRTGTGELFF
.	12	TRBV30	.	TRBJ2-3	TGTGCCTGGGCACCCAGCACAGATACGCAGTATTTT	CAWAPSTDTQYF
.	14	TRBV18	TRBD1	TRBJ1-1	TGTGCCAGCTCACCGCGGACAGGGGGGACTGAAGCTTTCTTT	CASSPRTGGTEAFF
.	14	TRBV21-1	.	TRBJ1-2	TGTGCCAGCAGCAAAGGGACAGGGGGGTTTGGCTACACCTTC	CASSKGTGGFGYTF
once	16	TRBV27	TRBD1	TRBJ2-1	TGTGCCAGCAGCCCCTTGGGGGACAGGGGTGCCAATGAGCAGTTCTTC	CASSPLGDRGANEQFF
.	9	TRBV19	.	TRBJ1-1	TGTGCATCGGGGGATGAAGCTTTCTTT	CASGDEAFF
.	16	TRBV29-1	.	TRBJ2-7	TGCAGCGTTGGGGGCAAGGTGGGGGACAACTCCTACGAGCAGTACTTC	CSVGGKVGDNSYEQYF
.	14	TRBV6-1	.	TRBJ2-6	TGTGCCAGCAGTGCAGAAGCTGGGGCCAACGTCCTGACTTTC	CASSAEAGANVLTF
.	16	TRBV5-6	TRBD1	TRBJ2-7	TGTGCCAGCAGCTTGGGAGGGCCAGGGGGTAGTTACGAGCAGTACTTC	CASSLGGPGGSYEQYF
medium-sized	14	TRBV2	.	TRBJ1-1	TGTGCCAGAAAGGACCCCCGGGGGAACACTGAAGCTTTCTTT	CARKDPRGNTEAFF
.	14	TRBV30	.	TRBJ1-3	TGTGCCTGGACCGCCGGGGTTGCTGGAAACACCATATATTTT	CAWTAGVAGNTIYF
.	14	TRBV5-1	.	TRBJ1-2	TGCGCCAGCAGCTCCAGGGACGGGGGCTATGGCTACACCTTC	CASSSRDGGYGYTF
.	16	TRBV7-9	TRBD2	TRBJ2-3	TGTGCCAGCAGCTTAGCGCGGGGGGGACCCACAGATACGCAGTATTTT	CASSLARGGPTDTQYF
.	14	TRBV2	.	TRBJ2-1	TGTGCCAGCAGCGACAGGAACCCTTACAATGAGCAGTTCTTC	CASSDRNPYNEQFF
many	13	TRBV5-4	.	TRBJ2-7	TGTGCCAGCAGCTTGACCCCACCCTACGAGCAGTACTTC	CASSLTPPYEQYF
few	14	TRBV6-5	.	TRBJ1-5	TGTGCCAGCAGTTACGGGGGGGGATTTCAGCCCCAGCATTTT	CASSYGGGFQPQHF